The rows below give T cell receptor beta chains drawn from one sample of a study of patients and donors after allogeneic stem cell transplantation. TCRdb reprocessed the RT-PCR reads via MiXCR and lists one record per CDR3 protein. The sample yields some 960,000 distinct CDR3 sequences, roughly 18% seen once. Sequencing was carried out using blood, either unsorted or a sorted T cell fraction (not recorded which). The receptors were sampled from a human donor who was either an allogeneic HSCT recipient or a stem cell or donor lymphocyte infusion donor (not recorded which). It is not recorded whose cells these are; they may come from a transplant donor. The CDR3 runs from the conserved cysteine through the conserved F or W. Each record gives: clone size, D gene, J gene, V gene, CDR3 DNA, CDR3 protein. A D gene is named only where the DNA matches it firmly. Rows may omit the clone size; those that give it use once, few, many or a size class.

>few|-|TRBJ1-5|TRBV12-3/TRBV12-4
TGTGCCAGCAGTTTATCATCCGGGACGGCCTCCAATCAGCCCCAGCATTTT
CASSLSSGTASNQPQHF
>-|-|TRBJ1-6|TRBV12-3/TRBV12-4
TGTGCCAGCACCACTGGGGGGGACCCCTCCTATAATTCACCCCTCCACTTT
CASTTGGDPSYNSPLHF
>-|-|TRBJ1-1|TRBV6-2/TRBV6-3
TGTGCCAGCAGTTACGGTCCAGGGATATTTGAAGCTTTCTTT
CASSYGPGIFEAFF
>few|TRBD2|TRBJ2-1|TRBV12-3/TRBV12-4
TGTGCCACTACAGCGGGGGGGCACAATGAGCAGTTCTTC
CATTAGGHNEQFF
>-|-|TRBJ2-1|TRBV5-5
TGTGCCAGCAGCTTGCGGGATAGAGTCTACAATGAGCAGTTCTTC
CASSLRDRVYNEQFF
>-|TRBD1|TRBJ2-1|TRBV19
TGTGCCAGTAGTTTGACAGGGAACTCCTACAATGAGCAGTTCTTC
CASSLTGNSYNEQFF
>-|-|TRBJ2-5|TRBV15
TGTGCCACCAGCAGAGATGGGCCGGGCCTCGGGGAGACCCAGTACTTC
CATSRDGPGLGETQYF
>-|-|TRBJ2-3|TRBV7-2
TGTGCCAGCAACCTTATAGGGGGGCCAGATACGCAGTATTTT
CASNLIGGPDTQYF
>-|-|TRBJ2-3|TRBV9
TGTGCCAGCAGCCCGCTGGGGAGCGGGAGCACAGATACGCAGTATTTT
CASSPLGSGSTDTQYF
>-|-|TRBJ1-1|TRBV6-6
TGTGCCAGCCTAGAGCGCACTGAAGCTTTCTTT
CASLERTEAFF
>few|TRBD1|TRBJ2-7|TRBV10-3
TGTGCCATCAGATTTAGGACAGGGGGAGAGCAGTACTTC
CAIRFRTGGEQYF
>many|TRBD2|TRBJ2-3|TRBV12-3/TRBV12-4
TGTGCCAGCAACCTAGCGGGGGCGGGCGATACGCAGTATTTT
CASNLAGAGDTQYF
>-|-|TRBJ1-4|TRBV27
TGTGCCCTCCGGATGGGGCCCAGTGAAAAACTGTTTTTT
CALRMGPSEKLFF
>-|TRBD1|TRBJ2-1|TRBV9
TGTGCCAGCAGCGTAGAGTGGGACAGGGATTACAATGAGCAGTTCTTC
CASSVEWDRDYNEQFF
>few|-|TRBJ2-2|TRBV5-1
TGCGCCAGCAGCTTGGCCATCGGCGACACCGGGGAGCTGTTTTTT
CASSLAIGDTGELFF
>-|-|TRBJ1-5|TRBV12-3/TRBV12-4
TGTGCCAGCCGAGAAAATCAGGGAAACAATCAGCCCCAGCATTTT
CASRENQGNNQPQHF
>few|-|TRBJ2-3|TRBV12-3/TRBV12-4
TGTGCCAGCAGTTTCTATCGGGGGCGGCCAGATACGCAGTATTTT
CASSFYRGRPDTQYF
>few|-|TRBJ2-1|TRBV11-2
TGTGCCAGCAGCTTAGATAGCGGAGGCGTTTGGGCCTACTACAATGAGCAGTTCTTC
CASSLDSGGVWAYYNEQFF
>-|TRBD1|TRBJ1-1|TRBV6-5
TGTGCCAGCAGTTACCAAACACAGGGGATTACTGAAGCTTTCTTT
CASSYQTQGITEAFF
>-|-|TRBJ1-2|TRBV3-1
TGTGCCAGCAGCGACAGGCAACCCTATGGCTACACCTTC
CASSDRQPYGYTF
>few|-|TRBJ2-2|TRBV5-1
TGCGCCAGCAGCTTGGTTGGCCAGGGAGGTACCGGGGAGCTGTTTTTT
CASSLVGQGGTGELFF
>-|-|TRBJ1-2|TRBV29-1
TGCAGCGTTCCGAACAGGGCCAACTATGGCTACACCTTC
CSVPNRANYGYTF
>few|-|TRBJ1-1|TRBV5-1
TGCGCCAGCAGCTTGACAGGGAATTTAGCTTTCTTT
CASSLTGNLAFF
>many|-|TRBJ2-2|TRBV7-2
TGTGCCAGCAGCCCGGACGGGGTCCTCTTCTACACCGGGGAGCTGTTTTTT
CASSPDGVLFYTGELFF
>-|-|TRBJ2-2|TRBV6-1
TGTGCCAGCAGTGAACGGCCCCGGACGCGTGGCACCGGGGAGCTGTTTTTT
CASSERPRTRGTGELFF
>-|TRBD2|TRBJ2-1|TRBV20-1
TGCAGTGCTAGTCCTAGCGGGGGTTGGGGTATAAATGAGCAGTTCTTC
CSASPSGGWGINEQFF
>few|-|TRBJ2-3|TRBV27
TGTGCCAGCAGTTTATCGGGGAGTTACCTTACTAGCACAGATACGCAGTATTTT
CASSLSGSYLTSTDTQYF
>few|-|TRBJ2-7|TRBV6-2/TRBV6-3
TGTGCCAGCAGTTACGGCAGGGGTTCCTACGAGCAGTACTTC
CASSYGRGSYEQYF
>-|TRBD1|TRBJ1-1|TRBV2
TGTGCCAGCAGAGAGGACAGGGCCGCCACTGAAGCTTTCTTT
CASREDRAATEAFF
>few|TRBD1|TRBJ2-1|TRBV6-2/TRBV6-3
TGTGCCAGCAGCCCCGGACAGGGCTACTACAATGAGCAGTTCTTC
CASSPGQGYYNEQFF
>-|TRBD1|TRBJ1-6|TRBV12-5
TGTGCTAGTGGCCCCGGACAGGGTCCTAATTCACCCCTCCACTTT
CASGPGQGPNSPLHF
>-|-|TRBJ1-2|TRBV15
TGTGCCACCAGCAGAGATGTTAGGGTTTCCTATGGCTACACCTTC
CATSRDVRVSYGYTF
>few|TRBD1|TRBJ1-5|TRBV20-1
TGCAGTGCTTGGGACAGGGGGGCGAGCAATCAGCCCCAGCATTTT
CSAWDRGASNQPQHF
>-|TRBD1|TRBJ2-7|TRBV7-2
TGTGCCAGCACCCCGGCACCGGGACAGGTCCGCGAGCAGTACTTC
CASTPAPGQVREQYF
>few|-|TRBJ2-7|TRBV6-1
TGTGCCAGCATCCCTTGGGGGCAATCCTACGAGCAGTACTTC
CASIPWGQSYEQYF
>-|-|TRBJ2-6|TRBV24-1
TGTGCCACCAGTGAGGGACGGTCGAGCGGGGCCAACGTCCTGACTTTC
CATSEGRSSGANVLTF
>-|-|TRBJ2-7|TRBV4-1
TGCGCCAGCAGCCCGATGACAGGCGAGGGCGAGCAGTACTTC
CASSPMTGEGEQYF
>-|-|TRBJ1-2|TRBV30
TGTGCCTGGAGTGTATTCGGAAGGACCTATGGCTACACCTTC
CAWSVFGRTYGYTF
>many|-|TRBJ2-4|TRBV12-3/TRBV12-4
TGTGCCAGCAGCCCTGTGGGTTCGGCCAAAAACATTCAGTACTTC
CASSPVGSAKNIQYF
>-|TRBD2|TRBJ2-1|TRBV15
TGTGCCACCAGCAGAGATCTAGCGGGGGTTCGTTACAATGAGCAGTTCTTC
CATSRDLAGVRYNEQFF
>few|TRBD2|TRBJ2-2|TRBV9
TGTGCCAGCAGCGTAGTAGCGGGTAACACCGGGGAGCTGTTTTTT
CASSVVAGNTGELFF
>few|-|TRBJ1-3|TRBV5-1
TGCGCCAGCAGCTTGGCCCACAGTATGGTTGGAAACACCATATATTTT
CASSLAHSMVGNTIYF
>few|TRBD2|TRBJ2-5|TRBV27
TGTGCCAGCAGTTTACAGCGGGGGGGCCTTAGTGGCCAAGAGACCCAGTACTTC
CASSLQRGGLSGQETQYF
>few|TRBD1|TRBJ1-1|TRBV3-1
TGTGCCAGCAGTTCTCGGAGGGACAGGGGGGGCACTGAAGCTTTCTTT
CASSSRRDRGGTEAFF
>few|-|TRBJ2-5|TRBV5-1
TGCGCCAGCAGCTTGCGCCGCGGCGAGTACCAAGAGACCCAGTACTTC
CASSLRRGEYQETQYF
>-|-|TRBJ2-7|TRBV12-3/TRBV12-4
TGTGCCAGCAGTTTCGGCGTGCAGGGAAAGTACGAGCAGTACTTC
CASSFGVQGKYEQYF
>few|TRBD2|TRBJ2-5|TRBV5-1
TGCGCCAGCAGCGCGGGACTAGCGAGCAGGGGAGAGACCCAGTACTTC
CASSAGLASRGETQYF
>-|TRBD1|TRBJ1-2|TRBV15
TGTGCCACCAGCAGGGACAGGGAGGCTGGCTACACCTTC
CATSRDREAGYTF
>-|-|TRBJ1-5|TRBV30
TGTGCCTGGGAAAGGGACGGAAATCAGCCCCAGCATTTT
CAWERDGNQPQHF
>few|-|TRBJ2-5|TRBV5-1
TGCGCCAGCAGCCTCACACGGGGCAAAAAAGAGACCCAGTACTTC
CASSLTRGKKETQYF
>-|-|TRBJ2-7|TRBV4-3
TGCGCCAGCAGCCAAGAAGGAAGGGGACCCTCCTACGAGCAGTACTTC
CASSQEGRGPSYEQYF
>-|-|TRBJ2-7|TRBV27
TGTGCCAGCAGTCCTTTTGGTAGGTCCGACGAGCAGTACTTC
CASSPFGRSDEQYF
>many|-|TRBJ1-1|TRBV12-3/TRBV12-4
TGTGCCAGCAGCTTCAGGAACACTGAAGCTTTCTTT
CASSFRNTEAFF
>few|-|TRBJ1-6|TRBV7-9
TGTGCCAGCAGCCGCTCCGGACGGGAATATAATTCACCCCTCCACTTT
CASSRSGREYNSPLHF
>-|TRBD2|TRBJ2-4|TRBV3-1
TGTGCCAGCAGCCGACCCGGGACTAGTGAAAACATTCAGTACTTC
CASSRPGTSENIQYF